The clone carrying this T cell receptor beta chain was seen at least ten times. The entry originates in a study of T-cell reconstitution after alpha-beta-depleted transplantation in children. TCRbeta library preparation incorporated unique molecular identifiers. TCRdb redid the calling of the PCR reads with MiXCR, one entry per CDR3 protein. The sample holds 350,000 to 400,000 distinct CDR3 sequences, 20% seen once. The V end lost 2 bases, the J end lost 8 bases, and 10 bases lay between the germline ends. Looked up from germline, CDR1 is MGHRA and CDR2 is YSYEKL. This CDR3 has 13 amino acids. The chain has TRBV4-1 and TRBJ2-1; perhaps TRBD2 as D (6 bases). The sequence derives from a human donor who donated a stem cell graft to a child with acute myeloid leukemia. The specimen comprised PBMCs from the stem cell graft donor, sampled from the stem cell graft. CDR3 DNA sequence: TGCGCCAGCAGCCAACTACTAGCAGATGAGCAGTTCTTC. Its translation: CASSQLLADEQFF.